This TCR beta chain emerged from a study of CD8 T cells in ankylosing spondylitis. Whole-study results and caveats: Certain motif variants had earlier appeared in reactive arthritis synovial fluid and blood. What seemed typical of ankylosing spondylitis blood was a TCR beta motif built from roughly eight highly homologous variants. From matched ankylosing spondylitis synovial fluid, disease-linked clones were reportedly recovered at significantly enriched levels. CD8+ disease-linked clones were present at relatively low frequencies in blood.

This clonotype has only a few counts. What it binds is not known. The CDR3 loop spans 13 amino acids. In germline, CDR1 is SGHTA, CDR2 FQGNSA. V was shortened by 5 bases and J by 6 bases, with 12 bases between the two germline ends. Libraries of TCR beta came from quantitative 5'-RACE with molecular barcodes. MiXCR, applied by TCRdb to the 5' RACE reads, yields one record per CDR3 protein. The repertoire includes approximately 520,000 distinct CDR3 sequences, approximately 5% of them detected once, and roughly 3.5% sits in the top ten. The gene calls are TRBV7-2 and TRBJ2-3, with no clear D. The source of this sequence is a male donor with ankylosing spondylitis. Sequencing was done on a sample of blood, either unsorted or a sorted T cell fraction (not recorded which). The chain's CDR3 is CASSRRTRDTQYF. The CDR3 region has the DNA TGTGCCAGCAGCCGGCGCACGAGGGATACGCAGTATTTT.